One sample yielded the 3 T cell receptor beta chains listed below, sequenced in a study of blood T cell repertoires in COVID-19. Clones were sequenced by immunoSEQ multiplex PCR, and TCRdb holds only the in-frame ones, with some missing. The data show about 190,000 clones, around 85% seen once. Sequenced sample: peripheral blood. All receptors derive from a woman between 50 and 59 years old with acute or convalescent COVID-19.

The chain is built from TRBV6-1 and TRBJ1-1, with D unclear. Germline CDR1 and CDR2: MNHNS and SASEGT. The CDR3 sequence is 14 residues long. With 3 bases removed from V and 1 base from J, the gap between germline ends came to 9 bases. The CDR3 nucleotides read TGTGCCAGCAGTGATTTTCCAGGGAACACTGAAGCTTTCTTT. Protein sequence: CASSDFPGNTEAFF.

The chain carries TRBV7-9 and TRBJ1-1; no clear D. This CDR3 comprises 16 residues. Looked up from germline, CDR1 is SEHNR and CDR2 is FQNEAQ (reference sequence). Trimming removed 5 bases at V and 1 base at J, with 17 bases between. The CDR3 sequence: CASSLPEGSWNTEAFF. As DNA, the CDR3 is TGTGCCAGCAGCCTTCCCGAGGGAAGCTGGAACACTGAAGCTTTCTTT.

The chain joins TRBV7-6 to TRBJ2-4, with D maybe TRBD2 (6 bases). Trimming took off 5 bases at V and 9 bases at J, with 20 bases between the two ends. There are 15 residues in the CDR3. CDR1 SGHVS and CDR2 FNYEAQ come from the germline V gene. CDR3 sequence (DNA): TGTGCCAGCAGCCCCAGGGACGGAGGGACGGGCATTCAGTACTTC. It is translated as CASSPRDGGTGIQYF.